This TCR beta chain originates from a study of CD8 T cells in ankylosing spondylitis. There are a few counts of this clonotype. Its target is unknown. Study-wide findings and caveats: Disease-linked clones reportedly showed significant enrichment in matched ankylosing spondylitis synovial fluid. About 8 highly homologous variants made up a TCR beta motif, and this motif appeared characteristic of ankylosing spondylitis blood.

The CDR3 has 13 residues. The germline V and J ends were trimmed by 3 bases and 5 bases, with 11 bases remaining between them. Per the germline V gene, CDR1 is DFQATT and CDR2 is SNEGSKA (reference sequence). From the 5' RACE reads, TCRdb called clonotypes with MiXCR, one entry per CDR3 protein. The sample lists under 450,000 distinct CDR3 sequences, 15% to 20% occurring once. The clonotype was recovered from a male donor with ankylosing spondylitis. J is TRBJ1-5 and V is TRBV20-1, with D possibly TRBD1 on 5 matching bases. Specimen: blood, either unsorted or a sorted T cell fraction (not recorded which). The CDR3, as DNA: TGCAGTGCTAGGGTGGGGGAATATCAGCCCCAGCATTTT. This gives the protein CSARVGEYQPQHF.